The T cell receptor (beta chain) under discussion was sequenced for a study of STAT5B mutations in CD4+ large granular lymphocyte leukemia. General study results and limits: Without putative leukemic clones, patient CD4-sorted repertoires remained more clonal than healthy CD4+ repertoires. The CD4+ versus CD8+ T-LGLL clonality difference may reflect limited sample size. 8/27 top patient clones versus 2/35 control clones were TRBV06-family.

Assay: immunoSEQ multiplex PCR; the TCRdb copy retains only in-frame clones and omits some. Of 4,500 to 5,000 clones listed, around four fifths were seen once; the top ten hold 7.5% to 9.5%. For this clone: Its target is unknown.

V was cut by 5 bases and J by 1 base, with 10 bases left in between. The CDR3 has 14 residues. Germline CDR1 SGHNT, CDR2 YENEEA. Sequenced: PBMCs. This receptor was taken from a man between 65 and 79 years old with CD4+ T-cell large granular lymphocyte leukemia. The V call is TRBV11-3, the J call TRBJ2-3; TRBD2 is a possible D gene (6 bases). CDR3 coding DNA: TGTGCCAGCAGCCGGGGACTTCGCACAGATACGCAGTATTTT. Amino acids: CASSRGLRTDTQYF.